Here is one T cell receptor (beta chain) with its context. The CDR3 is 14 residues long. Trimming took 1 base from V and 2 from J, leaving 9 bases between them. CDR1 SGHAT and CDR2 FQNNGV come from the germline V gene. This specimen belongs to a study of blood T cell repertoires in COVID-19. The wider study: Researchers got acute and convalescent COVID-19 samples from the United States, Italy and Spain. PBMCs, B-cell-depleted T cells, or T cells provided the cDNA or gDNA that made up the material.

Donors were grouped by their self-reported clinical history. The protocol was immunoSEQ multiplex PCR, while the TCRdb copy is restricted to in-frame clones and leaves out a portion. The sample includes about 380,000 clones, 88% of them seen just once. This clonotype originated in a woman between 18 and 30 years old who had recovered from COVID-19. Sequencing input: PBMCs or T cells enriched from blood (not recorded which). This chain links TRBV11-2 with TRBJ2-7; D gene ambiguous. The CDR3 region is CASSLVVVTYEQYF. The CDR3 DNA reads TGTGCCAGCAGCTTAGTTGTAGTAACCTACGAGCAGTACTTC.